These 4 T cell receptor beta chains originate from one sample sequenced in a study. Treg sorting used a CD4+CD25+CD127-/low gate. TCRdb called the 5' RACE reads again in MiXCR, with one record for every CDR3 protein. This table holds roughly 5,000 distinct CDR3 sequences, more than 60% found once. Sequences were obtained from Tregs sorted from blood. These receptors originate from a female donor with breast cancer.

This clonotype was recorded once. An end of the junction does not agree with germline; a read error may underlie this. This chain uses TRBV27 with TRBJ2-7; D not certain. The CDR3 runs 13 residues. Germline CDR1 reads MNHEY; CDR2 reads SMNVEV (reference sequence). CDR3 residues: CASSLVSSYEQHF. DNA for the CDR3: TGTGCCAGCAGTTTGGTAAGCTCCTACGAGCAGCACTTC.

This clonotype was counted a few times. The V and J genes are TRBV6-1 and TRBJ1-1; 9 bases map to TRBD1. Per the germline V gene, CDR1 is MNHNS and CDR2 is SASEGT. This CDR3 region has 17 residues. After removal of 3 bases from V and 1 base from J, the junction contained 9 bases not matched to a gene. This CDR3 is CASSDLRTGVPNTEAFF. Here the CDR3 DNA reads TGTGCCAGCAGTGACCTGAGGACAGGGGTGCCGAACACTGAAGCTTTCTTT.

The chain uses TRBV7-3 and TRBJ2-1, with D hard to call. This CDR3 contains 17 residues. Trimming removed 1 base at V and 2 bases at J, with 15 bases between. The germline CDR1 and CDR2 sequences are SGHTA and FQGTGA. The CDR3 coding sequence is TGTGCCAGCAGCTTAAGTGGGTCCTCCTACGCCTACAATGAGCAGTTCTTC. Amino acid sequence: CASSLSGSSYAYNEQFF.

This clonotype was picked up one time. The chain carries TRBV20-1 and TRBJ2-3; 8 nucleotides match TRBD1. V was pared by 0 bases and J by 5 bases, with 7 bases of the junction left unmatched. This CDR3 spans 15 amino acids. Looked up from germline, CDR1 is DFQATT and CDR2 is SNEGSKA (reference sequence). In nucleotides, the CDR3 is TGCAGTGCTAGAGAGGGGCAGGGGGCGATAGATACGCAGTATTTT. It translates to CSAREGQGAIDTQYF.